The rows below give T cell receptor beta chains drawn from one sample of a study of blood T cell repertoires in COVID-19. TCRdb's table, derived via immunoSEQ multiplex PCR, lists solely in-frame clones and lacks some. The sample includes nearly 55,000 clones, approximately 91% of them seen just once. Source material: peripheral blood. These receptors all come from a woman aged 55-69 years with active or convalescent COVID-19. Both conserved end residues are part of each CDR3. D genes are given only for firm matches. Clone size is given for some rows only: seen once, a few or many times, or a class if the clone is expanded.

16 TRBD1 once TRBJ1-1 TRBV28 CASSLFQGAWNTEAFF TGTGCCAGCAGTTTATTCCAGGGGGCATGGAACACTGAAGCTTTCTTT
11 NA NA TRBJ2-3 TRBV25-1 CATVDTDTQYF TGTGCCACAGTCGACACAGATACGCAGTATTTT
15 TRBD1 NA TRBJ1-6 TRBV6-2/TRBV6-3 CASSPRQGEGSPLHF TGTGCCAGCAGTCCCAGACAGGGTGAGGGTTCACCCCTCCACTTT
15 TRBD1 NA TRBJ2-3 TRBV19 CASSPGQIYTDTQYF TGTGCCAGTAGTCCGGGACAGATTTACACAGATACGCAGTATTTT
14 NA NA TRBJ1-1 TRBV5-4 CASSFGGANTEAFF TGTGCCAGCAGCTTCGGGGGGGCGAACACTGAAGCTTTTTTT
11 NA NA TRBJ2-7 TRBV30 CAWSTTYEQYF TGTGCCTGGAGTACTACCTACGAGCAGTACTTC
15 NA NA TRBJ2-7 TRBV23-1 CASSPPGESSYEQYF TGCGCCAGCAGCCCGCCAGGGGAAAGCTCCTACGAGCAGTACTTC
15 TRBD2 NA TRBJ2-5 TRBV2 CASSAASGGQETQYF TGTGCCAGCAGTGCGGCTAGCGGGGGGCAAGAGACCCAGTACTTC
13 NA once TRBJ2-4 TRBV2 CASSAGSKNIQYF TGTGCCAGCAGTGCCGGGAGCAAAAACATTCAGTACTTC
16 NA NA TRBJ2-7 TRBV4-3 CASSQDPETRSYEQYF TGCGCCAGCAGCCAAGATCCGGAGACTAGGTCCTACGAGCAGTACTTC
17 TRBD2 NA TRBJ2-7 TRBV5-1 CASSLGGLAGGSYEQYF TGCGCCAGCAGCTTGGGGGGACTAGCGGGAGGCTCCTACGAGCAGTACTTC
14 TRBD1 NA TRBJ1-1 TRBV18 CASSPRDRVTEAFF TGTGCCAGCTCACCCCGGGACAGGGTCACTGAAGCTTTCTTT
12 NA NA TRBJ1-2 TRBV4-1 CASSQTASRQLF TGCGCCAGCAGCCAAACCGCATCAAGACAATTATTC
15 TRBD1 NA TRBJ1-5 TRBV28 CASKLPTGHNQPQHF TGTGCCAGCAAACTCCCGACAGGGCACAATCAGCCCCAGCATTTT
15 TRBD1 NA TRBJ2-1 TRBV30 CAWGLGQGSYNEQFF TGTGCCTGGGGCCTGGGACAGGGGTCCTACAATGAGCAGTTCTTC
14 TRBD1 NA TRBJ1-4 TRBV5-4 CASSRDRTPEKLFF TGTGCCAGCAGCCGGGACAGGACACCAGAAAAACTGTTTTTT
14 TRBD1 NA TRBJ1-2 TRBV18 CASSPPGQGSGYTF TGTGCCAGCTCACCCCCGGGACAGGGAAGTGGCTACACCTTC
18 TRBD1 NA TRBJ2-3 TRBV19 CASSIVSLAGGTTDTQYF TGTGCCAGTAGTATAGTGTCGTTGGCAGGGGGCACCACAGATACGCAGTATTTT
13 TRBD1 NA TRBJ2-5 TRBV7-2 CASSSRTGETQYF TGTGCCAGCAGCTCCCGGACAGGGGAGACCCAGTACTTC
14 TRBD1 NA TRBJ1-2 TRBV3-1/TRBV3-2 CASSHAGTGNSYTF TGTGCCAGCAGCCACGCCGGGACAGGGAATAGCTACACCTTC
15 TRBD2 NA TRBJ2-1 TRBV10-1 CASSEFTSGGNEQFF TGCGCCAGCAGTGAGTTCACCAGCGGGGGTAATGAGCAGTTCTTC
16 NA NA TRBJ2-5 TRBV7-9 CASSFRRGDLQETQYF TGTGCCAGCAGCTTTCGCCGCGGGGACCTCCAAGAGACCCAGTACTTC
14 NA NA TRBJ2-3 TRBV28 CASSSPGNTDTQYF TGTGCCAGCAGTTCGCCCGGGAACACAGATACGCAGTATTTT
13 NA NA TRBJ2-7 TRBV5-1 CAIRQAPPYEQYF TGCGCGATCAGACAGGCACCACCCTACGAGCAGTACTTC
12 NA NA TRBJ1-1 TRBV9 CASSAGNTEAFF TGTGCCAGCAGCGCAGGGAACACTGAAGCTTTCTTT
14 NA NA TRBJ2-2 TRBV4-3 CASSQTQGTGELFF TGCGCCAGCAGCCAAACACAGGGCACCGGGGAGCTGTTTTTT
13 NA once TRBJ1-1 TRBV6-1 CASSERENTEAFF TGTGCCAGCAGTGAAAGAGAGAACACTGAAGCTTTCTTT
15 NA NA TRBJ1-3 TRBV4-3 CASSQDRAGGNTIYF TGCGCCAGCAGCCAAGATCGGGCAGGGGGAAACACCATATATTTT
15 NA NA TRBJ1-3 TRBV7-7 CASSLVADSGNTIYF TGTGCCAGCAGCTTAGTAGCAGACTCTGGAAACACCATATATTTT
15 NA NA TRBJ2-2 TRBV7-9 CASSLAVPGAGELFF TGTGCCAGCAGCTTAGCTGTTCCAGGGGCCGGGGAGCTGTTTTTT
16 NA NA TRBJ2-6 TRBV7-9 CASSPTTVSGANVLTF TGTGCCAGCAGCCCGACGACAGTCTCTGGGGCCAACGTCCTGACTTTC